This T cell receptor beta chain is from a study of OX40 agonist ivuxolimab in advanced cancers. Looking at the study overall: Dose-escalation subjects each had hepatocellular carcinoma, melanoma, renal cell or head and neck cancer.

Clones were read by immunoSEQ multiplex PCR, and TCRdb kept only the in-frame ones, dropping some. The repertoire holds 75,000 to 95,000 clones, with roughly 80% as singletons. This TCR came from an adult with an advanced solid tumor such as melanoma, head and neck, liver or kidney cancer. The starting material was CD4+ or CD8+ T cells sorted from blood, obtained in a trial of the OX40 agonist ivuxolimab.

The CDR3 DNA reads as TGTGCCTGGACGAGACAGGGGGCCACTGAAGCTTTCTTT. Its protein product is CAWTRQGATEAFF. The chain is built from TRBV30 and TRBJ1-1; 10 nucleotides agree with TRBD1. Germline V CDR1 and CDR2: GTSNPN, SVGIG (reference sequence). V shed 4 bases and J 4 bases; nucleotides not matched to a gene: 3. The CDR3 consists of 13 residues.